The 28 T cell receptor beta chains below come from one sample, sequenced in a study of cytomegalovirus exposure and HLA in healthy donors. Primers for the PCR totalled 60 Vbeta and 13 Jbeta. The assay was immunoSEQ multiplex PCR, and TCRdb's table has in-frame clones only and misses some. The sample lists 140,000 to 150,000 clones, roughly 78% occurring once. Sequences were obtained from PBMCs. These receptors were collected from a female donor in good health and CMV-seronegative.

V usage is TRBV7-3 and J usage is TRBJ2-3, with 13 bases lining up with TRBD2. Germline CDR1 and CDR2: SGHTA and FQGTGA. CDR3 size: 17 residues. V shed 2 bases and J 5 bases; nucleotides not matched to a gene: 7. The CDR3 DNA sequence: TGTGCCAGCAGCTTAGGTTCGGGACTAGCGGGGAGAGATACGCAGTATTTT. Translation: CASSLGSGLAGRDTQYF. The variable domain in full, completed from reference TRBV7-3 and TRBJ2-3, reads GAGVSQTPSNKVTEKGKYVELRCDPISGHTALYWYRQSLGQGPEFLIYFQGTGAADDSGLPNDRFFAVRPEGSVSTLKIQRTERGDSAVYLCASSLGSGLAGRDTQYFGPGTRLTVL.

This chain uses TRBV19 with TRBJ2-3; 12 positions agree with TRBD1. Germline CDR1 LNHDA, CDR2 SQIVND (reference sequence). J was trimmed by 4 bases and V by 6 bases; bases with no gene match: 5. CDR3 length: 15 amino acids. The CDR3 DNA reads TGTGCCAGTAGCCCGGGACAGGGGGCGGCAGATACGCAGTATTTT. Translating gives CASSPGQGAADTQYF.

The V gene is TRBV19, the J gene TRBJ2-5; the D gene is possibly TRBD2 (6 bases). V was pared by 3 bases and J by 0 bases, with 8 bases between. Per the germline V gene, CDR1 is LNHDA and CDR2 is SQIVND (reference sequence). The CDR3 spans 14 residues. In DNA, the CDR3 is TGTGCCAGTAGTATTTGGAGGGACCAAGAGACCCAGTACTTC. Translating gives CASSIWRDQETQYF.

The chain links TRBV7-6 to TRBJ2-1, with 7 positions matching TRBD2. In germline, CDR1 is SGHVS, CDR2 FNYEAQ. The length of the CDR3 is 15 residues. J lost 9 bases, V lost 1 base, and 9 bases had no gene match. In DNA, the CDR3 is TGTGCCAGCAGCTTAGTGGGGCTAGCGGTGGGTGAGCAGTTCTTC. Protein product: CASSLVGLAVGEQFF.

The chain links TRBV7-6 to TRBJ2-1, with unresolved D. The germline V and J ends were trimmed by 0 bases and 4 bases, with 13 bases remaining between them. This CDR3 spans 16 amino acids. Germline CDR1 SGHVS, CDR2 FNYEAQ. CDR3 in DNA: TGTGCCAGCAGCTTAGCCCCGCCGGAGATATACAATGAGCAGTTCTTC. It specifies CASSLAPPEIYNEQFF.

The table lists this clone with a few counts. For the CDR3, the DNA is TGTGCCAGCAGTTCGATTAGCGGGAGGGCCTCCGACACAGATACGCAGTATTTT. This codes for CASSSISGRASDTDTQYF. The chain couples TRBV28 to TRBJ2-3; 11 bases are a match to TRBD2. Germline V lookup: CDR1 MDHEN, CDR2 SYDVKM. V lost 4 bases and J lost 2; bases outside the gene matches: 11. The length of the CDR3 is 18 residues.

This chain links TRBV27 with TRBJ1-5; D is undetermined. The CDR3 contains 17 residues. Germline lookup yields CDR1 MNHEY and CDR2 SMNVEV (reference sequence). V lost 7 bases to trimming and J lost 3 bases, with 22 bases between them. The CDR3 is CASKDLKVGRNNQPQHF. Written as DNA, the CDR3 is TGTGCCAGCAAAGATCTGAAGGTAGGCAGGAACAATCAGCCCCAGCATTTT.

A note on this clone: One end of the junction is discordant with germline, which a read error may explain. The rearrangement joins TRBV7-9 to TRBJ1-4, with a possible D match to TRBD1 (5 bases). This CDR3 contains 16 residues. CDR1 SEHNR and CDR2 FQNEAQ come from the germline V gene (reference sequence). CDR3 in amino acids: CSSSRREGATNEKLFF. CDR3 coding DNA: TGTTCCAGCAGTCGCAGGGAAGGCGCAACTAATGAAAAACTGTTTTTT.

This clone has just one count. This chain uses TRBV28 with TRBJ2-5, with TRBD1 as a possible D gene (5 bases). The CDR3 runs 12 residues. The germline gives CDR1 MDHEN, CDR2 SYDVKM. V shed 10 bases and J shed 7 bases, with 16 bases lying between them. CDR3 DNA sequence: TGTGCCACCATGGGGCAGTCCTGGACCCAGTACTTC. Translated, it gives CATMGQSWTQYF.

This rearrangement joins TRBV28 to TRBJ2-1; D remains ambiguous. V lost 2 bases and J lost 4, with 9 bases in between. Per the germline V gene, CDR1 is MDHEN and CDR2 is SYDVKM. The CDR3 contains 14 residues. The CDR3 here is CASSLPLPYNEQFF. Here the CDR3 DNA reads TGTGCCAGCAGTTTACCCCTCCCGTACAATGAGCAGTTCTTC. Full variable domain (rest looked up from reference TRBV28 and TRBJ2-1): DVKVTQSSRYLVKRTGEKVFLECVQDMDHENMFWYRQDPGLGLRLIYFSYDVKMKEKGDIPEGYSVSREKKERFSLILESASTNQTSMYLCASSLPLPYNEQFFGPGTRLTVL.

DNA for the CDR3: TGTGCCACCAGCAGAGGGTCGGGGGGGACAGCTCAATCCAGACTCTATGGCTACACCTTC. Its translation is CATSRGSGGTAQSRLYGYTF. This chain links TRBV15 with TRBJ1-2; 7 bases are a match to TRBD1. Germline V gives CDR1 LNHNV, CDR2 YYDKDF (reference sequence). This CDR3 region has 20 residues. V gave up 1 base and J gave up 4 bases; unmatched junction bases: 21.

This clone was counted between two and nine times. The chain couples TRBV19 to TRBJ2-1, with 7 bases fitting TRBD2. The CDR3 is 18 residues long. V shed 4 bases and J 4 bases; nucleotides not matched to a gene: 16. Per the germline V gene, CDR1 is LNHDA and CDR2 is SQIVND (reference sequence). The CDR3 sequence is CASSTMGRTSNRYNEQFF. CDR3 bases: TGTGCCAGTAGTACCATGGGACGGACTAGTAATAGATACAATGAGCAGTTCTTC.

This sequence joins TRBV10-2 and TRBJ2-1, with D maybe TRBD2 (6 bases). CDR3 length: 16 residues. Germline V gene data show CDR1 as WSHSY and CDR2 as SAAADI. Trimming cost V 3 bases and J 4 bases, with 16 bases left between them. The CDR3 DNA reads TGCGCCAGCAGTGAAATCGGCGGGAACTCTTACAATGAGCAGTTCTTC. Its protein is CASSEIGGNSYNEQFF.

This rearrangement joins TRBV7-2 to TRBJ2-7; D is perhaps TRBD1 (6 bases). The CDR3 totals 14 residues. V shed 5 bases and J shed 1 base, with 12 bases lying between them. Germline-derived CDR1 and CDR2 are SGHTA and FQGNSA. The DNA of the CDR3 is TGTGCCAGCAGCCCCGCCGGGACATCCTACGAGCAGTACTTC. This sequence encodes CASSPAGTSYEQYF.

The chain recombines TRBV7-9 with TRBJ2-3, with 7 bases fitting TRBD1. Germline CDR1 is SEHNR and CDR2 is FQNEAQ (reference sequence). The CDR3 totals 16 residues. V trimming: 5 bases; J trimming: 1 base; junction bases outside the gene matches: 9. The CDR3 DNA reads TGTGCCAGCAGCCAGGACAGGATCGGTGGCACAGATACGCAGTATTTT. This translates into CASSQDRIGGTDTQYF.

The CDR3 loop is CASSEALGAQETQYF. CDR3 nucleotides: TGTGCCAGCAGTGAAGCTCTGGGAGCCCAAGAGACCCAGTACTTC. The rearrangement links TRBV6-1 to TRBJ2-5; perhaps TRBD2 as D (5 bases). Germline CDR1 reads MNHNS; CDR2 reads SASEGT. V gave up 0 bases and J gave up 1 base, with 9 bases separating them. The CDR3 runs to 15 residues.

The rearrangement uses TRBV9 and TRBJ1-5; no firm D call. With 0 bases removed from V and 9 bases from J, the gap between germline ends came to 10 bases. Per germline, CDR1 SGDLS and CDR2 YYNGEE. The CDR3 loop spans 13 amino acids. CDR3 in amino acids: CASSVDGETPQHF. The CDR3 DNA reads TGTGCCAGCAGCGTAGATGGGGAGACGCCCCAGCATTTT.

This chain uses TRBV6-1 with TRBJ1-3; 7 bases fit TRBD1. Germline V gives CDR1 MNHNS, CDR2 SASEGT. The CDR3 contains 15 residues. V lost 6 bases and J lost 4; bases outside the gene matches: 9. CDR3 region: CASRPTTGYGNTIYF. The CDR3 DNA reads TGTGCCAGCAGACCCACGACAGGGTACGGAAACACCATATATTTT.

The chain employs TRBV7-6 and TRBJ1-6; possible D gene TRBD1, 6 bases. CDR1 SGHVS and CDR2 FNYEAQ come from the germline V gene. Trimming took off 8 bases at V and 7 bases at J, with 12 bases between the two ends. This CDR3 region has 13 residues. This CDR3 reads CASQQGRNSPLHF. The CDR3 coding sequence is TGTGCCAGCCAACAGGGTAGAAATTCACCCCTCCACTTT.

This clone has just one count. The CDR3 is CASRKAGTETQYF. In DNA, the CDR3 is TGTGCCAGCAGGAAAGCGGGGACAGAGACCCAGTACTTC. This chain uses TRBV28 with TRBJ2-5, with 7 positions matching TRBD2. Per the germline V gene, CDR1 is MDHEN and CDR2 is SYDVKM. This CDR3 has 13 amino acids. Trimming took 6 bases from V and 4 from J; bases not matched to a gene: 5.

The CDR3 here is CSVGLAGGYNEQFF. CDR3 nucleotide sequence: TGCAGCGTGGGACTAGCGGGGGGATACAATGAGCAGTTCTTC. V is TRBV29-1 and J is TRBJ2-1; the match to TRBD2 covers 15 bases. The V gene end was trimmed by 6 bases and the J gene end by 4 bases; junction bases not matched to a gene: 1. The CDR3 consists of 14 residues. The V gene's germline CDR1 is SQVTM and CDR2 ANQGSEA.

The V gene is TRBV6-1, the J gene TRBJ2-7; 10 positions agree with TRBD1. This CDR3 comprises 13 residues. V trimming: 5 bases; J trimming: 5 bases; junction bases outside the gene matches: 3. CDR1 MNHNS and CDR2 SASEGT come from the germline V gene. CDR3 in DNA: TGTGCCAGCAGTAAGACAGGGGGCGACGAGCAGTACTTC. Translating gives CASSKTGGDEQYF.

The chain uses TRBV6-1 and TRBJ1-1; the D gene is possibly TRBD1 (6 bases). V lost 3 bases, J lost 5 bases, and 16 bases lay in between. This CDR3 region has 15 residues. Germline V gene lookup returns CDR1 MNHNS and CDR2 SASEGT. The CDR3 spells CASSELQGLGTEAFF. CDR3 nucleotide sequence: TGTGCCAGCAGTGAGCTACAGGGATTGGGGACTGAAGCTTTCTTT.

The sample holds a few counts of this clone. The genes are TRBV6-5 and TRBJ1-1, with a tentative D call TRBD1 (6 bases). Trimming stripped 4 bases from V and 6 bases from J, with 9 bases between. Germline loops: CDR1 MNHEY, CDR2 SVGAGI. This CDR3 region has 12 residues. CDR3 protein: CASSSRQAEAFF. DNA for the CDR3: TGTGCCAGCAGTTCGAGACAGGCTGAAGCTTTCTTT.

This clone has just one count. This sequence joins TRBV5-4 and TRBJ1-1; D is unresolved. The germline gives CDR1 SGHNT, CDR2 YYREEE (reference sequence). The CDR3 consists of 12 residues. V was clipped by 7 bases and J by 0 bases, with 7 bases between them. The CDR3 region has the DNA TGTGCCAGCGGGAGCATGAACACTGAAGCTTTCTTT. Its translation: CASGSMNTEAFF.

The chain links TRBV7-9 to TRBJ2-3; D not resolved. Germline V gene lookup returns CDR1 SEHNR and CDR2 FQNEAQ (reference sequence). V dropped 10 bases and J dropped 5 bases, with 10 bases sitting between them. The CDR3 is made up of 11 amino acids. In nucleotides, the CDR3 is TGTGCCACCGTGCCGCGAGATACGCAGTATTTT. It translates to CATVPRDTQYF. Full variable domain (remainder filled in from reference TRBV7-9 and TRBJ2-3): DTGVSQNPRHKITKRGQNVTFRCDPISEHNRLYWYRQTLGQGPEFLTYFQNEAQLEKSRLLSDRFSAERPKGSFSTLEIQRTEQGDSAMYLCATVPRDTQYFGPGTRLTVL.

The chain carries TRBV9 and TRBJ1-3, with D possibly matching TRBD1 (6 bases). The germline CDR1 and CDR2 sequences are SGDLS and YYNGEE. This CDR3 has 16 amino acids. Trimming shortened V by 0 bases and J by 0 bases, and 10 bases separated the two germline ends. The CDR3 region has the DNA TGTGCCAGCAGCGTAGAGGGCAGGGGCTCTGGAAACACCATATATTTT. This encodes CASSVEGRGSGNTIYF. Combining the CDR3 with reference TRBV9 and TRBJ1-3 gives the whole variable domain DSGVTQTPKHLITATGQRVTLRCSPRSGDLSVYWYQQSLDQGLQFLIQYYNGEERAKGNILERFSAQQFPDLHSELNLSSLELGDSALYFCASSVEGRGSGNTIYFGEGSWLTVV.

This clone was counted a few times. The chain combines TRBV5-1 with TRBJ1-2, with D unresolved. This CDR3 has 14 residues. V was trimmed by 3 bases and J by 4 bases, leaving 13 bases between them. The V gene's germline CDR1 is SGHRS and CDR2 YFSETQ. CDR3 sequence (DNA): TGCGCCAGCAGCTCGTTGACACTCCTCTATGGCTACACCTTC. Amino acids: CASSSLTLLYGYTF.